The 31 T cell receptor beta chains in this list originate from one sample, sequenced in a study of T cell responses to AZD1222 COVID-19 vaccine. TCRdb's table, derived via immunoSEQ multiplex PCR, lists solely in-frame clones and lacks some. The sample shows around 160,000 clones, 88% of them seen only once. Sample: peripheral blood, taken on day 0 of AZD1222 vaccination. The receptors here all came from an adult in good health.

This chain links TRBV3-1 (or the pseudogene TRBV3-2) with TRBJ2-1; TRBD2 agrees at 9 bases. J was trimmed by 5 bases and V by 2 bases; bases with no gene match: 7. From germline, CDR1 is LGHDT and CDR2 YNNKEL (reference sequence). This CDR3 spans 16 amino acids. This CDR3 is CASSQTRAGGHNEQFF. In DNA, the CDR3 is TGTGCCAGCAGCCAAACTCGCGCGGGGGGGCACAATGAGCAGTTCTTC.

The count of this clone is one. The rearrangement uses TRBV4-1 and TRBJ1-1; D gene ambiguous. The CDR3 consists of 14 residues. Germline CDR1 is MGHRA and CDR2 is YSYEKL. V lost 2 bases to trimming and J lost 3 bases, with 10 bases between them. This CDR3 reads CASSQLGYDTEAFF. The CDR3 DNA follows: TGCGCCAGCAGCCAACTGGGGTACGACACTGAAGCTTTCTTT.

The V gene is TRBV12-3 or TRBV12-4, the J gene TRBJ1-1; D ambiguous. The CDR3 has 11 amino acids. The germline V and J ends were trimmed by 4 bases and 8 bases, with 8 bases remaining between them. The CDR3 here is CASSSMGEAFF. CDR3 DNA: TGTGCCAGCAGTTCAATGGGGGAAGCTTTCTTT.

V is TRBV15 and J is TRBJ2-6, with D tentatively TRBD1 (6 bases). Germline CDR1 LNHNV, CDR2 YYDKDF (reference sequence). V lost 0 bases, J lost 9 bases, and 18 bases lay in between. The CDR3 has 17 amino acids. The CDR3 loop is CATSRDPPGDRVNVLTF. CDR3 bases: TGTGCCACCAGCAGAGATCCCCCAGGGGATCGAGTCAACGTCCTGACTTTC.

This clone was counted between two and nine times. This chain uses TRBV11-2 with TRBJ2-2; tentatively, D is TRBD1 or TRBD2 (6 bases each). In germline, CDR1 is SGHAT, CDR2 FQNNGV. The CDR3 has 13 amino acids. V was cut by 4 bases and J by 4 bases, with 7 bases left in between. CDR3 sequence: CASSWGATGELFF. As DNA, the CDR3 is TGTGCCAGCAGCTGGGGGGCCACCGGGGAGCTGTTTTTT.

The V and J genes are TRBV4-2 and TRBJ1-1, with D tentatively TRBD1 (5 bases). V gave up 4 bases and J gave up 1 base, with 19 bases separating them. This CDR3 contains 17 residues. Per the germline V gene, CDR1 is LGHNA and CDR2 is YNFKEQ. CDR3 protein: CASSPQQGAFKNTEAFF. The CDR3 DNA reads TGTGCCAGCAGCCCACAGCAGGGCGCCTTTAAGAACACTGAAGCTTTCTTT.

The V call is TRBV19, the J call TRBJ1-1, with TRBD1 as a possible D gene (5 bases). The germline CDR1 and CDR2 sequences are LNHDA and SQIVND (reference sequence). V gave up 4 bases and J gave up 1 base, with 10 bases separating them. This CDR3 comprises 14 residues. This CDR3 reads CASSTGPPNTEAFF. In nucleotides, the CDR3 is TGTGCCAGTAGTACGGGACCGCCGAACACTGAAGCTTTCTTT.

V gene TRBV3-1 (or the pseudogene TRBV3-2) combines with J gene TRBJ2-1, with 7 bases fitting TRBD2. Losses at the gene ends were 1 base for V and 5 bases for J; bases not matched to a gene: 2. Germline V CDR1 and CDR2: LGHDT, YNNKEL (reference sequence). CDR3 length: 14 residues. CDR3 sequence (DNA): TGTGCCAGCAGCCAAGCCGGGACTAACAATGAGCAGTTCTTC. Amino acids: CASSQAGTNNEQFF.

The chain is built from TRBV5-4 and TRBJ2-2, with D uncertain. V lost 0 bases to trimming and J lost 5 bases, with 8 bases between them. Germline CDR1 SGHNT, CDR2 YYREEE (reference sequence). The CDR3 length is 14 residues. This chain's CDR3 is CASSLVVETGELFF. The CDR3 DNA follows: TGTGCCAGCAGCTTGGTAGTAGAAACCGGGGAGCTGTTTTTT.

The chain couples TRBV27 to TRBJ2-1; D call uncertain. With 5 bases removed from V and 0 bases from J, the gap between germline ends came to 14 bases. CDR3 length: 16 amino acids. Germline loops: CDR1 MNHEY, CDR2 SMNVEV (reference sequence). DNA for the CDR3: TGTGCCAGCAGTCACTCCCAGGTTACCTCCTACAATGAGCAGTTCTTC. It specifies CASSHSQVTSYNEQFF.

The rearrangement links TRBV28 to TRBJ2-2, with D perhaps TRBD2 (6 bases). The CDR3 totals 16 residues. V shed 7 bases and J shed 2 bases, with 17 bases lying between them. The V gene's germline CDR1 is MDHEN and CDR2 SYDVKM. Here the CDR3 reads CASTTGRLVNTGELFF. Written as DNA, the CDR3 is TGTGCCAGCACGACGGGGCGACTAGTTAACACCGGGGAGCTGTTTTTT.

CDR3 residues: CASSWAGQTYGYTF. CDR3 nucleotide sequence: TGTGCCAGCAGCTGGGCCGGCCAGACCTATGGCTACACCTTC. The rearrangement links TRBV5-5 to TRBJ1-2; D unclear. The germline CDR1 and CDR2 sequences are SGHKS and YYEKEE (reference sequence). The CDR3 has 14 amino acids. V dropped 3 bases and J dropped 4 bases, with 13 bases sitting between them.

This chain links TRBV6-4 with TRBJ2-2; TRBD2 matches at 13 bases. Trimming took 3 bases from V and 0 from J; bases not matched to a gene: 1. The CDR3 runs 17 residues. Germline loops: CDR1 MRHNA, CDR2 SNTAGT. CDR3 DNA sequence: TGTGCCAGCAGTGAGACTAGCGGGGGGACGAACACCGGGGAGCTGTTTTTT. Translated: CASSETSGGTNTGELFF.

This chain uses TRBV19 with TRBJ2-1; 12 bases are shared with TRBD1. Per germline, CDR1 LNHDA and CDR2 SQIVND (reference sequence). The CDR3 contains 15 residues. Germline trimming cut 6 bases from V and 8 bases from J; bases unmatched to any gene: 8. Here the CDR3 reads CASSAKGTGGYEQFF. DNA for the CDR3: TGTGCCAGTAGCGCCAAGGGGACAGGGGGCTATGAGCAGTTCTTC.

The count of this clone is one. CDR3 bases: TGTGCCAGCGGACAGGGGGCGGGTGGGGCTTTCTTT. Translated: CASGQGAGGAFF. The chain has TRBV3-1 (or the pseudogene TRBV3-2) and TRBJ1-1; 11 bases are a match to TRBD1. The V gene end was trimmed by 8 bases and the J gene end by 11 bases; junction bases not matched to a gene: 7. This CDR3 is built from 12 residues. Germline CDR1 reads LGHDT; CDR2 reads YNNKEL (reference sequence).

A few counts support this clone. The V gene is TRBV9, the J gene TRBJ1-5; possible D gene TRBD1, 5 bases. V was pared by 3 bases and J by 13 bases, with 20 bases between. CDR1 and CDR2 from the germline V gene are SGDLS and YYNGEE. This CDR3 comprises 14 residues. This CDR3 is CASSAGVDPGPQHF. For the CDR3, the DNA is TGTGCCAGCAGCGCGGGGGTCGATCCGGGACCTCAGCATTTT.

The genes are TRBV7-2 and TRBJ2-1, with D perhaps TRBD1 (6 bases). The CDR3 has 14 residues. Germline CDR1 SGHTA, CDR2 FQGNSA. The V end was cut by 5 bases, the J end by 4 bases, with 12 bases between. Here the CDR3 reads CASSPRTVYNEQFF. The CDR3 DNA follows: TGTGCCAGCAGCCCCCGGACAGTTTACAATGAGCAGTTCTTC.

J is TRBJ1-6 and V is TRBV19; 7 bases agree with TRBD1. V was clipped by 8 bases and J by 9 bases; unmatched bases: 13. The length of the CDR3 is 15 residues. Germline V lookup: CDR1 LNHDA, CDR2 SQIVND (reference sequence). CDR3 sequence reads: CASRPAQGGSSPLHF. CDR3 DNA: TGTGCCAGTCGCCCGGCCCAGGGGGGGTCTTCACCCCTCCACTTT. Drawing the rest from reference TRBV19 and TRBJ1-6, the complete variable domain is DGGITQSPKYLFRKEGQNVTLSCEQNLNHDAMYWYRQDPGQGLRLIYYSQIVNDFQKGDIAEGYSVSREKKESFPLTVTSAQKNPTAFYLCASRPAQGGSSPLHFGNGTRLTVT.

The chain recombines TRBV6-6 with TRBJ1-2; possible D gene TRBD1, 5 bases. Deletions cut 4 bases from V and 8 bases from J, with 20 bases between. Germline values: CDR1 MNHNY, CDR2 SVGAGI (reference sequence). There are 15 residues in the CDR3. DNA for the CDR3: TGTGCCAGCAGTTTGACCGCCGGGCAGGGCCAGGGCTACACCTTC. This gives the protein CASSLTAGQGQGYTF.

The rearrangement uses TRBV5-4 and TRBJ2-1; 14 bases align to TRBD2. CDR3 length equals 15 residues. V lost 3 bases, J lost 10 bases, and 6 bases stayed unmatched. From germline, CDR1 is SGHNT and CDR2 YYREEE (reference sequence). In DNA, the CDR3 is TGTGCCAGCAGCTACGGGACTAGCGGGGGAGGGGAGCAGTTCTTC. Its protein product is CASSYGTSGGGEQFF.

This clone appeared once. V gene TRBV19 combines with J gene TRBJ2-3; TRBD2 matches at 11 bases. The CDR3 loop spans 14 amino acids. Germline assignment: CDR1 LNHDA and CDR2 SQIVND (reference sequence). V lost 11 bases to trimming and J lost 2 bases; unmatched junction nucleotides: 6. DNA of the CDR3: TGTGCCTCAAAGGGACTAGCGGACACAGATACGCAGTATTTT. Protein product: CASKGLADTDTQYF.

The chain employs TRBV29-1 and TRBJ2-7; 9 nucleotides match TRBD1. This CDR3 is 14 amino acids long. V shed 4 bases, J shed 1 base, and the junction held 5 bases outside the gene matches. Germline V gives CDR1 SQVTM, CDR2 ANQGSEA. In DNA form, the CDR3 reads TGCAGCGTTGGGGGGACAGGGCAATCCTACGAGCAGTACTTC. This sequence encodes CSVGGTGQSYEQYF.

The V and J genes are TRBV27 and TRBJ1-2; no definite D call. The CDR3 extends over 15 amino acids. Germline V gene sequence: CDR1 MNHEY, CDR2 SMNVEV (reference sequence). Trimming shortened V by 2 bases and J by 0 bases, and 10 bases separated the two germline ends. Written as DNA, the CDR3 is TGTGCCAGCAGTTTAAAGCACCAGACTAACTATGGCTACACCTTC. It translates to CASSLKHQTNYGYTF.

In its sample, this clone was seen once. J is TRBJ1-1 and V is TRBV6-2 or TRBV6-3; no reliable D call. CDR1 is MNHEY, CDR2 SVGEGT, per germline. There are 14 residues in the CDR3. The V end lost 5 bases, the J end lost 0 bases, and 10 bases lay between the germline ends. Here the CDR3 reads CASSIGSMNTEAFF. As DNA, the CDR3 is TGTGCCAGCAGTATAGGGTCCATGAACACTGAAGCTTTCTTT.

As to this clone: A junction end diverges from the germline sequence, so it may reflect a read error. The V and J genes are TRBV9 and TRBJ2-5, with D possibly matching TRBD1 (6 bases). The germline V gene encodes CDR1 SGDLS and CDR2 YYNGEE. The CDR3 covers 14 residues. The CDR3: CASSVAGDQGTQYF. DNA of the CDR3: TGTGCCAGCAGCGTAGCAGGGGACCAAGGGACCCAGTACTTC.

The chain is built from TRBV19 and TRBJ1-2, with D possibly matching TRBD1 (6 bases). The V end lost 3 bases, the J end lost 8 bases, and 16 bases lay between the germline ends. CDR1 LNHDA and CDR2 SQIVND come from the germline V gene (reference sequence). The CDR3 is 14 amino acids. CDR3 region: CASSMVQGHGGYTF. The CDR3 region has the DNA TGTGCCAGTAGTATGGTTCAGGGACATGGCGGCTACACCTTC.

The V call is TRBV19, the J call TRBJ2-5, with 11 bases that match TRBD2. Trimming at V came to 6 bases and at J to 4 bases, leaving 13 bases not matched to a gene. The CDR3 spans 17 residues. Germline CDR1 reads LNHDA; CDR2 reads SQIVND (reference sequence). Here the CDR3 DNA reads TGTGCCAGTAGCCGGGGGCTAGCGGGGGGTTTATCAGAGACCCAGTACTTC. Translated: CASSRGLAGGLSETQYF.

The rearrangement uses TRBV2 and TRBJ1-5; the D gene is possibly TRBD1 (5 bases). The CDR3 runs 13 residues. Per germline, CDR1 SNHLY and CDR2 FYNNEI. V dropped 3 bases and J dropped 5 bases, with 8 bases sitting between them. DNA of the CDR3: TGTGCCAGCAGTGAGGGGGGGGATCAGCCCCAGCATTTT. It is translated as CASSEGGDQPQHF.

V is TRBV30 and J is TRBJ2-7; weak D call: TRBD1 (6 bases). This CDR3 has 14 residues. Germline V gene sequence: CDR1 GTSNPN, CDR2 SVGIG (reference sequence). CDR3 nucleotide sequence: TGTGCATATTCCCCCGGGACACTATCCTACGAGCAGTACTTC. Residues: CAYSPGTLSYEQYF.

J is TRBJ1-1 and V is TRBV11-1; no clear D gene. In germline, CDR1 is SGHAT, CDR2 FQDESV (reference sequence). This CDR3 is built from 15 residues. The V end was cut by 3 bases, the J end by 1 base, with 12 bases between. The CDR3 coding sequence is TGTGCCAGCAGCTTTCTCTCGACGGGGAACACTGAAGCTTTCTTT. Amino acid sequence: CASSFLSTGNTEAFF.

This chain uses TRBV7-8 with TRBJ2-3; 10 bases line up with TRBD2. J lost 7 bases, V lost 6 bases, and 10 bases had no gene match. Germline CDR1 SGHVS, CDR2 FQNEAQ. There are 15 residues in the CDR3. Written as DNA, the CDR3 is TGTGCCAGCAGTTGGGGGAGCGGGGGGGCGAATACGCAGTATTTT. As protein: CASSWGSGGANTQYF.